Below are 22 T cell receptor beta chains sequenced from a single sample in a study of blood T cell repertoires in COVID-19. Data came from immunoSEQ multiplex PCR; TCRdb stores just in-frame clones and leaves some out. This table has about 110,000 clones, 65% to 90% appearing once. Sample: peripheral blood. All receptors come from a man between 50 and 59 years old with acute or convalescent COVID-19.

This chain links TRBV10-3 with TRBJ2-1; 8 bases agree with TRBD2. CDR1 and CDR2 from the germline V gene are ENHRY and SYGVKD. V trimming: 10 bases; J trimming: 7 bases; junction bases outside the gene matches: 9. The CDR3 consists of 13 residues. CDR3: CATGGEPGNEQFF. The CDR3 region has the DNA TGTGCCACCGGGGGGGAGCCGGGTAATGAGCAGTTCTTC.

CDR3 sequence reads: CASTRGLQDNEKLFF. CDR3 nucleotide sequence: TGTGCCAGCACCCGAGGACTCCAGGACAATGAAAAACTGTTTTTT. V gene TRBV5-8 combines with J gene TRBJ1-4; D remains ambiguous. CDR1 and CDR2 from the germline V gene are SGHTS and YDEGEE. V was trimmed by 6 bases and J by 5 bases, leaving 17 bases between them. CDR3 size: 15 residues.

This clone is a singleton in its sample. The V call is TRBV24-1, the J call TRBJ2-3; D may be TRBD2 (6 bases). Germline V lookup: CDR1 KGHDR, CDR2 SFDVKD. The CDR3 is 14 residues long. The V gene lost 4 bases and the J gene lost 7 bases, with 14 bases spanning the gap. In nucleotides, the CDR3 is TGTGCCACCAGTGAGGCGGGGCACAGCAATACGCAGTATTTT. Translated: CATSEAGHSNTQYF.

The chain links TRBV19 to TRBJ1-5, with unresolved D. Per germline, CDR1 LNHDA and CDR2 SQIVND (reference sequence). The V end lost 7 bases, the J end lost 7 bases, and 20 bases lay between the germline ends. The CDR3 length is 15 residues. CDR3 in amino acids: CASTTGEGAKQPQHF. The CDR3 DNA reads TGTGCCAGTACCACTGGTGAGGGTGCGAAACAGCCCCAGCATTTT.

The gene calls are TRBV7-9 and TRBJ1-1; D is ambiguous. V was pared by 5 bases and J by 3 bases, with 4 bases between. Germline V gene sequence: CDR1 SEHNR, CDR2 FQNEAQ (reference sequence). The CDR3 has 11 amino acids. The CDR3 DNA is TGTGCCAGCAGCCTCGACACTGAAGCTTTCTTT. This sequence encodes CASSLDTEAFF.

The rearrangement links TRBV5-6 to TRBJ2-3; 8 bases map to TRBD2. Germline-derived CDR1 and CDR2 are SGHDT and YYEEEE. The CDR3 has 17 residues. V lost 0 bases, J lost 7 bases, and 13 bases stayed unmatched. CDR3 DNA sequence: TGTGCCAGCAGCTTGGCCGGCGGGGGGTTGGAAACCCATACGCAGTATTTT. It yields the protein CASSLAGGGLETHTQYF.

V gene TRBV11-2 combines with J gene TRBJ1-2, with TRBD1 as a possible D gene (5 bases). The length of the CDR3 is 13 residues. CDR1 is SGHAT, CDR2 FQNNGV, per germline. V lost 5 bases and J 5 bases, leaving 12 bases between the germline ends. CDR3 bases: TGTGCCAGCAGCCCGACGGGGGAGTATGGCTACACCTTC. This translates into CASSPTGEYGYTF.

The J gene is TRBJ2-2, the V gene TRBV18; D is perhaps TRBD1 (5 bases). Trimming shortened V by 3 bases and J by 0 bases, and 8 bases separated the two germline ends. CDR1 is KGHSH, CDR2 LQKENI, per germline. The CDR3 extends over 15 amino acids. CDR3 region: CASSPARANTGELFF. For the CDR3, the DNA is TGTGCCAGCTCACCTGCCAGGGCGAACACCGGGGAGCTGTTTTTT.

This clone has only a few counts. CDR3 protein: CASSFRTGGWDSPLHF. CDR3 in DNA: TGTGCCAGCAGCTTTCGAACGGGAGGGTGGGATTCACCCCTCCACTTT. The chain employs TRBV7-9 and TRBJ1-6; no definite D call. CDR3 size: 16 residues. V was cut by 3 bases and J by 8 bases, with 17 bases left in between. Germline V gives CDR1 SEHNR, CDR2 FQNEAQ (reference sequence).

This chain uses TRBV12-3 or TRBV12-4 with TRBJ2-3; D uncertain. The CDR3 loop spans 13 amino acids. Trimming removed 3 bases at V and 6 bases at J, with 10 bases between. Here the CDR3 DNA reads TGTGCCAGCAGTTTCTCGCTCCAGGATACGCAGTATTTT. This sequence encodes CASSFSLQDTQYF.

The chain has TRBV9 and TRBJ2-1; the match to TRBD2 covers 9 bases. CDR1 is SGDLS, CDR2 YYNGEE, per germline. There are 16 residues in the CDR3. Trimming at V came to 4 bases and at J to 6 bases, leaving 11 bases not matched to a gene. The CDR3 DNA sequence: TGTGCCAGCAGCCAGAGGGCGGGAGGGCCCCCCAATGAGCAGTTCTTC. Protein: CASSQRAGGPPNEQFF.

The chain is built from TRBV19 and TRBJ2-4; D is unresolved. Germline V gene lookup returns CDR1 LNHDA and CDR2 SQIVND (reference sequence). This CDR3 has 16 residues. V gave up 3 bases and J gave up 0 bases, with 12 bases separating them. The CDR3 protein is CASSISGFLAKNIQYF. The CDR3 DNA follows: TGTGCCAGTAGTATTTCTGGCTTTCTAGCCAAAAACATTCAGTACTTC. Together with reference TRBV19 and TRBJ2-4, the CDR3 gives the full variable domain: DGGITQSPKYLFRKEGQNVTLSCEQNLNHDAMYWYRQDPGQGLRLIYYSQIVNDFQKGDIAEGYSVSREKKESFPLTVTSAQKNPTAFYLCASSISGFLAKNIQYFGAGTRLSVL.

This clone showed up just once. The chain recombines TRBV28 with TRBJ1-2, with 8 bases identical to TRBD1. CDR1 and CDR2 from the germline V gene are MDHEN and SYDVKM. CDR3 length: 15 residues. V shed 1 base, J shed 4 bases, and the junction held 5 bases outside the gene matches. The CDR3 is CASSLLDRASYGYTF. In nucleotides, the CDR3 is TGTGCCAGCAGTTTATTGGACAGGGCGTCCTATGGCTACACCTTC.

The chain couples TRBV6-5 to TRBJ2-5; D is perhaps TRBD1 (6 bases). The V gene's germline CDR1 is MNHEY and CDR2 SVGAGI. The V end was cut by 8 bases, the J end by 4 bases, with 20 bases between. The CDR3 runs to 15 residues. CDR3 region: CASDPIRQVGETQYF. In DNA, the CDR3 is TGTGCCAGCGACCCTATTCGACAGGTTGGAGAGACCCAGTACTTC.

V and J are TRBV5-6 and TRBJ1-2, with D uncertain. CDR1 and CDR2 from the germline V gene are SGHDT and YYEEEE. V lost 2 bases to trimming and J lost 8 bases, with 10 bases between them. The CDR3 totals 12 residues. The CDR3 nucleotides are TGTGCCAGCAGCTTATACACGTCCGGCTACACCTTC. Amino acid sequence: CASSLYTSGYTF.

V usage is TRBV24-1 and J usage is TRBJ2-3; 10 bases map to TRBD2. Trimming removed 3 bases from V and 11 bases from J; junction bases left unmatched: 10. The CDR3 consists of 15 residues. Germline V CDR1 and CDR2: KGHDR, SFDVKD. CDR3 coding DNA: TGTGCCACCAGTGATACCGCTAGCGGGGGTTGGGTGCAGTATTTT. Its protein is CATSDTASGGWVQYF.

This sequence joins TRBV10-3 and TRBJ1-3; D might be TRBD1 (6 bases). Germline-derived CDR1 and CDR2 are ENHRY and SYGVKD. This CDR3 spans 15 amino acids. With 5 bases removed from V and 0 bases from J, the gap between germline ends came to 11 bases. The CDR3 loop is CAISYSDSSGNTIYF. The CDR3 coding sequence is TGTGCCATCAGTTATTCGGACAGCTCTGGAAACACCATATATTTT.

In its sample, this clone was seen a few times. The chain links TRBV3-1 (or the pseudogene TRBV3-2) to TRBJ2-2, with D possibly matching TRBD1 (6 bases). CDR1 is LGHDT and CDR2 is YNNKEL in the germline V gene (reference sequence). V was trimmed by 3 bases and J by 3 bases, leaving 11 bases between them. There are 15 residues in the CDR3. The CDR3 nucleotides read TGTGCCAGCAGCCAGTGGGGGCGGGACACCGGGGAGCTGTTTTTT. This codes for CASSQWGRDTGELFF.

This chain joins TRBV13 and TRBJ2-7; a weak D match, TRBD2 (5 bases). The CDR3 extends over 16 amino acids. Looked up from germline, CDR1 is PRHDT and CDR2 is FYEKMQ (reference sequence). The germline V and J ends were trimmed by 3 bases and 3 bases, with 18 bases remaining between them. CDR3 protein: CASSFRGKLGSYEQYF. The CDR3 DNA follows: TGTGCCAGCAGCTTCCGTGGGAAGTTGGGGAGCTACGAGCAGTACTTC.

Note on this clone: An end of the junction differs from the germline gene, which may be a read error. The chain carries TRBV3-1 (or the pseudogene TRBV3-2) and TRBJ2-1; 9 bases agree with TRBD2. Germline V CDR1 and CDR2: LGHDT, YNNKEL (reference sequence). The CDR3 has 15 amino acids. The chain's CDR3 is CASTQSSGNAAEQFF. The CDR3 DNA is TGTGCCAGCACCCAATCTAGCGGGAATGCTGCTGAGCAGTTCTTC.

V gene TRBV5-1 combines with J gene TRBJ1-2; maybe TRBD1 (6 bases). In germline, CDR1 is SGHRS, CDR2 YFSETQ. The CDR3 consists of 15 residues. Trimming pared 3 bases from V and 3 bases from J, leaving 15 bases between. The CDR3 DNA reads TGCGCCAGCAGCTCTCCAGGGGAGTATTACTATGGCTACACCTTC. Amino acid sequence: CASSSPGEYYYGYTF.

The chain carries TRBV5-1 and TRBJ2-1, with 7 nucleotides matching TRBD2. V lost 4 bases, J lost 4 bases, and 8 bases stayed unmatched. Germline V gene data show CDR1 as SGHRS and CDR2 as YFSETQ. The CDR3 loop spans 15 amino acids. CDR3 sequence: CASSRRGEAYNEQFF. The CDR3 DNA sequence: TGCGCCAGCAGCCGCCGGGGGGAGGCGTACAATGAGCAGTTCTTC.